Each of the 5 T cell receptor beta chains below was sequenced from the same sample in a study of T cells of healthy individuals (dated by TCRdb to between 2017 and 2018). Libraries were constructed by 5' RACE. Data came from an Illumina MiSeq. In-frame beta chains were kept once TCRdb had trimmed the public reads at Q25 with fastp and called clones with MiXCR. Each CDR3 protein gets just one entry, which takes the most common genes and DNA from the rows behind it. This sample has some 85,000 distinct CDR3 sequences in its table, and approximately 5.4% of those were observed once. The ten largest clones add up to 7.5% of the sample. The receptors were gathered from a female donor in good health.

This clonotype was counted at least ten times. The CDR3 DNA reads TGCAGCGTTGGACCTTCTGGGGCCAACGTCCTGACTTTC. Encoded protein: CSVGPSGANVLTF. The chain uses TRBV29-1 and TRBJ2-6, with D uncertain. The V end lost 4 bases, the J end lost 1 base, and 5 bases lay between the germline ends. Looked up from germline, CDR1 is SQVTM and CDR2 is ANQGSEA. CDR3 size: 13 residues.

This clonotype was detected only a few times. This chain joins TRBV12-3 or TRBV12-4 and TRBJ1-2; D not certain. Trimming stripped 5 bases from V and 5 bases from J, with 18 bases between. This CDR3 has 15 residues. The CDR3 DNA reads TGTGCCAGCAGTCTCCGTCGAGGGCCCCGGTATGGCTACACCTTC. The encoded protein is CASSLRRGPRYGYTF.

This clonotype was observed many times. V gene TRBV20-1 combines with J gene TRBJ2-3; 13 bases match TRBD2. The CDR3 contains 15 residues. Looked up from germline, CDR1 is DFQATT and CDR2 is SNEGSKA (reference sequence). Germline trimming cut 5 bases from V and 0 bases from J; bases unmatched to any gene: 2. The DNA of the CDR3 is TGCAGTGCTCAACTAGCGGGAGGGAGCACAGATACGCAGTATTTT. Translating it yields CSAQLAGGSTDTQYF.

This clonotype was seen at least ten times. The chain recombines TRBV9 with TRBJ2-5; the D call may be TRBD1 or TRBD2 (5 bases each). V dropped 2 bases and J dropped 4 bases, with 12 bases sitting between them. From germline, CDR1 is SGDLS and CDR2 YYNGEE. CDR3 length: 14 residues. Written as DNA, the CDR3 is TGTGCCAGCAGCGTGTCCGGGACCGGAGAGACCCAGTACTTC. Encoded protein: CASSVSGTGETQYF. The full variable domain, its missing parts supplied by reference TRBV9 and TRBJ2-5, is DSGVTQTPKHLITATGQRVTLRCSPRSGDLSVYWYQQSLDQGLQFLIQYYNGEERAKGNILERFSAQQFPDLHSELNLSSLELGDSALYFCASSVSGTGETQYFGPGTRLLVL.

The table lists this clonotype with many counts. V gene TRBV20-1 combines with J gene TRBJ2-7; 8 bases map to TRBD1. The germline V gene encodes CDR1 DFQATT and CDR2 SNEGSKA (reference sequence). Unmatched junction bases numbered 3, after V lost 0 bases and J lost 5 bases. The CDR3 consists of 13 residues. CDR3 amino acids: CSAREGTGDEQYF. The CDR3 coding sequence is TGCAGTGCTAGAGAAGGGACAGGTGACGAGCAGTACTTC.